This T cell receptor beta chain was retrieved from a study of siplizumab effects on memory and regulatory T cells. Study results and caveats: Major contributors to the alloresponse seemed to be naive T cells, which also appeared more diverse than memory cells. Alloreactive sequences that could be traced to unstimulated CD4+ memory cells showed a significant reduction under siplizumab.

V shed 6 bases and J 3 bases; nucleotides not matched to a gene: 4. CDR1 and CDR2 (germline): MNHEY, SVGAGI. The CDR3 extends over 13 amino acids. This clone was found a few times. Its antigen remains unidentified. For every sample, about 10^5 TCR templates were assayed. The repertoire was sequenced with immunoSEQ multiplex PCR; TCRdb's copy has only in-frame clones and lacks some. Here the sample spans fewer than 120,000 clones, roughly 92% being singletons. The V call is TRBV6-5, the J call TRBJ1-1; TRBD1 matches 7 bases. Sequenced sample: CD4+ T cells sorted from blood. This TCR was sampled from a human donor in good health. The CDR3 loop is CASRGQEDTEAFF. The CDR3 nucleotides are TGTGCCAGCAGAGGACAGGAAGACACTGAAGCTTTCTTT.